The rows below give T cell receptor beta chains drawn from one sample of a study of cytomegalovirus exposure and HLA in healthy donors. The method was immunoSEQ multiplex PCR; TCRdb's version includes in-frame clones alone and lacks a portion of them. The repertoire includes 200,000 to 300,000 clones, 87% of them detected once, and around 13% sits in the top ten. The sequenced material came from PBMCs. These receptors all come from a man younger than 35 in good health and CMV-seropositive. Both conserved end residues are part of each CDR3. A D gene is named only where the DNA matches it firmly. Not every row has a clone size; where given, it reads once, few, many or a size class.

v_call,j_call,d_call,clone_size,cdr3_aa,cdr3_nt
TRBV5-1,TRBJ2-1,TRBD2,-,CASSFPAGGFGYNEQFF,TGCGCCAGCAGCTTTCCAGCGGGAGGGTTTGGTTACAATGAGCAGTTCTTC
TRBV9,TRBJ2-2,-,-,CASSWTARELFF,TGTGCCAGCAGCTGGACCGCTCGGGAGCTGTTTTTT
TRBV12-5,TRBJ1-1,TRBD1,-,CASGLVLTGKPNTEAFF,TGTGCTAGTGGTTTGGTACTGACAGGGAAGCCGAACACTGAAGCTTTCTTT
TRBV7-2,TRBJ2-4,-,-,CASSLGPTPNIQYF,TGTGCCAGCAGCCTCGGGCCTACCCCGAACATTCAGTACTTC
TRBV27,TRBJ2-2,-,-,CASSPTQVNTGELFF,TGTGCCAGCAGCCCAACTCAGGTCAACACCGGGGAGCTGTTTTTT
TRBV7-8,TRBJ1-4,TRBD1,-,CASSSGPGQGDEKLFF,TGTGCCAGCAGCTCCGGACCGGGACAGGGGGATGAAAAACTGTTTTTT
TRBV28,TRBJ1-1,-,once,CASSLGGGLGAFF,TGTGCCAGCAGTTTAGGCGGGGGATTAGGGGCTTTCTTT
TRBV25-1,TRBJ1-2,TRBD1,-,CASSERKTGTGTYGYTF,TGTGCCAGCAGTGAGAGAAAAACCGGGACAGGGACCTATGGCTACACCTTC
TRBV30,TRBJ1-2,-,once,CAWSVRSSGGYTF,TGTGCCTGGAGTGTACGGTCTTCGGGTGGCTACACCTTC
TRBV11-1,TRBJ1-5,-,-,CASSLVVGHGNQPQHF,TGTGCCAGCAGCTTAGTAGTGGGACACGGCAATCAGCCCCAGCATTTT
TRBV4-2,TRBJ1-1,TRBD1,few,CASSRELTGVNTEAFF,TGTGCCAGCAGCCGCGAACTGACAGGGGTGAACACTGAAGCTTTCTTT
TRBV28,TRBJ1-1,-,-,CASSQGTYNTEAFF,TGTGCCAGCAGTCAAGGGACTTACAACACTGAAGCTTTCTTT
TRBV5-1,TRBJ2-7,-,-,CASSTILGGVEQYF,TGCGCCAGCAGCACTATATTGGGGGGCGTCGAGCAGTACTTC
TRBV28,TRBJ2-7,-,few,CASSPTLGGAYSYEQYF,TGTGCCAGCAGCCCTACGCTTGGGGGAGCTTACTCCTACGAGCAGTACTTC
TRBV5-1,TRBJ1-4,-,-,CASSSGLYGPNEKLFF,TGCGCCAGCAGCTCTGGTTTATACGGACCGAATGAAAAACTGTTTTTT
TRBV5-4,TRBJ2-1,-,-,CASSLGGLSSYNEQFF,TGTGCCAGCAGCTTGGGCGGACTGAGCTCCTACAATGAGCAGTTCTTC
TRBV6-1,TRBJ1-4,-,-,CASSEPGGTNEKLFF,TGTGCCAGCAGTGAACCGGGCGGAACAAATGAAAAACTGTTTTTT
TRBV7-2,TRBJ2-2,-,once,CASSPTRDTGELFF,TGTGCCAGCAGCCCAACCCGGGACACCGGGGAGCTGTTTTTT
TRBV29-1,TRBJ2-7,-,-,CSVNQGGHEQYF,TGCAGCGTTAATCAGGGTGGCCACGAGCAGTACTTC
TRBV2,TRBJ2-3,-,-,CASSVNRDTQYF,TGTGCCAGCAGTGTTAACAGGGATACGCAGTATTTT
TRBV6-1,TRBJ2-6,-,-,CASGDGSGANVLTF,TGTGCCAGCGGGGACGGGTCTGGGGCCAACGTCCTGACTTTC
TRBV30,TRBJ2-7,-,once,CALRKTGTPVDEQYF,TGTGCCTTAAGAAAAACCGGGACTCCGGTCGACGAGCAGTACTTC
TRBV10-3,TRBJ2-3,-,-,CAISLQGGQDTDTQYF,TGTGCCATCAGCCTTCAGGGGGGGCAAGACACAGATACGCAGTATTTT
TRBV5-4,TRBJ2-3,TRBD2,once,CASSPTEGLAGAGRDTQYF,TGTGCCAGCAGCCCAACCGAGGGACTAGCGGGAGCGGGGAGAGATACGCAGTATTTT
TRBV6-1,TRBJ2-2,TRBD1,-,CASREAGTGWTGELFF,TGTGCCAGCAGAGAAGCCGGGACAGGGTGGACCGGGGAGCTGTTTTTT
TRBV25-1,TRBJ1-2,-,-,CASSEGGRDTNYGYTF,TGTGCCAGCAGTGAAGGGGGTAGAGATACTAACTATGGCTACACCTTC
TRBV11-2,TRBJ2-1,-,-,CASSPRNSYNEQFF,TGTGCCAGCAGCCCACGTAATTCGTACAATGAGCAGTTCTTC
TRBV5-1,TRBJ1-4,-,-,CASSRGGLGAQGEKLFF,TGCGCCAGCAGCCGGGGGGGTCTCGGGGCGCAGGGTGAAAAACTGTTTTTT
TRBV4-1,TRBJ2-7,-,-,CASSQEGRAYEQYF,TGCGCCAGCAGCCAAGAAGGCAGGGCCTACGAGCAGTACTTC
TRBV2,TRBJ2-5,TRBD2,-,CASSETSWETQYF,TGTGCCAGCAGTGAGACTAGCTGGGAGACCCAGTACTTC
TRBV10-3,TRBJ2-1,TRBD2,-,CAISSPGGYYNEQFF,TGTGCCATCAGTTCTCCGGGAGGGTACTACAATGAGCAGTTCTTC
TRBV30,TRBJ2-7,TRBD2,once,CAWSSRLAGAYEQYF,TGTGCCTGGAGTTCCAGACTAGCGGGGGCCTACGAGCAGTACTTC
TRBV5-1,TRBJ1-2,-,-,CASSLSRSGYTF,TGCGCCAGCAGCTTATCCAGAAGTGGCTACACCTTC
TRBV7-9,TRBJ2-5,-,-,CASSLRLTEQETQYF,TGTGCCAGCAGCTTACGCCTGACTGAACAAGAGACCCAGTACTTC
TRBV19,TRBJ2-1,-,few,CASSIKSGNEQFF,TGTGCCAGTAGTATAAAATCGGGGAATGAGCAGTTCTTC
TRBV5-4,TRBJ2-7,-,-,CASSSTDWTEGYEQYF,TGTGCCAGCAGCTCGACCGATTGGACAGAAGGTTACGAGCAGTACTTC
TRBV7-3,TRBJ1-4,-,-,CASSLPRGENEKLFF,TGTGCCAGCAGCTTACCCCGTGGAGAAAATGAAAAACTGTTTTTT
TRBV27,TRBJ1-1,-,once,CASSQEIPPGHMNTEAFF,TGTGCCAGCAGTCAAGAGATCCCCCCAGGACACATGAACACTGAAGCTTTCTTT
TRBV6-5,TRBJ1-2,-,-,CASSYGGQPYGYTF,TGTGCCAGCAGTTACGGCGGACAGCCCTATGGCTACACCTTC
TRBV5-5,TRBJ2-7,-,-,CASSFGDGAYEQYF,TGTGCCAGCAGCTTTGGGGATGGGGCGTACGAGCAGTACTTC
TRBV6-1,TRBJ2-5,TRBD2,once,CASRIGLAGAETQYF,TGTGCCAGCAGAATCGGACTAGCGGGAGCTGAGACCCAGTACTTC
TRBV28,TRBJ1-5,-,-,CASSLLRGGVQPQHF,TGTGCCAGCAGTTTGTTAAGGGGTGGCGTTCAGCCCCAGCATTTT
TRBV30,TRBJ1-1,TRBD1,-,CAGQGYNTEAFF,TGTGCCGGACAGGGTTATAACACTGAAGCTTTCTTT
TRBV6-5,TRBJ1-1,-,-,CASSYGAGPGAFF,TGTGCCAGCAGTTACGGGGCAGGACCTGGAGCTTTCTTT
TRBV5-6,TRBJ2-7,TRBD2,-,CASSLGLAGASYEQYF,TGTGCCAGCAGCTTGGGACTAGCGGGAGCTTCCTACGAGCAGTACTTC
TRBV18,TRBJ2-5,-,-,CASSPPPGAPGETQYF,TGTGCCAGCTCACCACCGCCGGGAGCCCCGGGGGAGACCCAGTACTTC
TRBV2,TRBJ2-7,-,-,CACWRGPPYEQYF,TGTGCCTGCTGGCGGGGCCCGCCCTACGAGCAGTACTTC
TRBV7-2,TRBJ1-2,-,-,CASSLEWNGYTF,TGTGCCAGCAGCTTAGAATGGAATGGCTACACCTTC
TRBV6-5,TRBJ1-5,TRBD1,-,CASRTGGRNQPQHF,TGTGCCAGCAGAACAGGGGGCAGGAATCAGCCCCAGCATTTT
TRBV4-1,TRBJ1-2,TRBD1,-,CASSPRQGDNYGYTF,TGCGCCAGCAGCCCCCGACAGGGAGATAACTATGGCTACACCTTC
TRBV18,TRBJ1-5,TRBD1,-,CASSDRGRPYSNQPQHF,TGTGCCAGCTCAGACAGGGGACGCCCCTATAGCAATCAGCCCCAGCATTTT
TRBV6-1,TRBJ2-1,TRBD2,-,CASSEVVAREGYNEQFF,TGTGCCAGCAGTGAGGTCGTCGCGCGGGAGGGCTACAATGAGCAGTTCTTC
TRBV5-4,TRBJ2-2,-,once,CASSSRQTGELFF,TGTGCCAGCAGCTCCCGACAGACCGGGGAGCTGTTTTTT